Shown below are 4 T cell receptor beta chains from a single sample sequenced in a study of early T cells in non-severe SARS-CoV-2 infection. TCRdb passed the 5' RACE reads through MiXCR, listing each CDR3 protein once. This sample yields 50,000 to 70,000 distinct CDR3 sequences, of which roughly 5.7% are seen a single time; 3% to 3.5% belongs to the top ten. Sequencing was performed on whole blood, taken at baseline. The receptors originated from an adult who was a healthcare worker with PCR-confirmed SARS-CoV-2 infection or an uninfected control (not recorded which).

This clonotype has a count of ten or more. The chain couples TRBV27 to TRBJ1-5; D is undetermined. V dropped 4 bases and J dropped 2 bases, with 15 bases sitting between them. This CDR3 comprises 16 residues. Germline lookup yields CDR1 MNHEY and CDR2 SMNVEV (reference sequence). CDR3 amino acids: CASSSIPLVGNQPQHF. CDR3 DNA: TGTGCCAGCAGTTCGATCCCCCTGGTCGGCAATCAGCCCCAGCATTTT.

At least ten counts were recorded for this clonotype. This chain uses TRBV12-3 or TRBV12-4 with TRBJ2-7, with TRBD2 matching over 11 bases. The CDR3 consists of 15 residues. After removal of 4 bases from V and 7 bases from J, the junction contained 9 bases not matched to a gene. The CDR3 region is CASSSTTSGMGEQYF. The DNA of the CDR3 is TGTGCCAGCAGTTCGACGACTAGCGGGATGGGTGAGCAGTACTTC.

This clonotype was seen at least ten times. The chain uses TRBV6-6 and TRBJ1-4; D might be TRBD1 (6 bases). The CDR3 is 16 amino acids. Trimming removed 0 bases at V and 7 bases at J, with 15 bases between. Looked up from germline, CDR1 is MNHNY and CDR2 is SVGAGI (reference sequence). CDR3 nucleotide sequence: TGTGCCAGCAGTTACTCGAAAGGTTTCAGGGGTGAAAAACTGTTTTTT. The encoded protein is CASSYSKGFRGEKLFF.

This clonotype has at least ten counts. This rearrangement joins TRBV6-6 to TRBJ2-1, with no clear D. The length of the CDR3 is 15 residues. Trimming shortened V by 4 bases and J by 4 bases, and 14 bases separated the two germline ends. Germline CDR1 MNHNY, CDR2 SVGAGI (reference sequence). CDR3 DNA sequence: TGTGCCAGCAGTTTCTCATCGGTTGAGTACAATGAGCAGTTCTTC. Protein: CASSFSSVEYNEQFF.